The 19 T cell receptor beta chains in this list originate from one sample, sequenced in a study of PD-1 blockade in classical Hodgkin lymphoma. Time point defined: cycle 4 day 1 (C4D1), after 6 weeks of nivolumab. Every one of the patients relapsed after autologous stem cell transplantation (brentuximab vedotin exposure was variable). Measured with immunoSEQ multiplex PCR; TCRdb has only the in-frame clones, and not every one. The data hold approximately 9,000 clones, with approximately 87% observed a single time. The specimen was peripheral blood mononuclear cells (PBMCs), collected before the fourth cycle of nivolumab. These TCRs come from a human donor with classical Hodgkin lymphoma.

V gene TRBV25-1 combines with J gene TRBJ2-7; D is unresolved. The germline CDR1 and CDR2 sequences are MGHDK and SYGVNS. The CDR3 totals 13 residues. The V end lost 4 bases, the J end lost 2 bases, and 9 bases lay between the germline ends. This CDR3 is CASSGHYTYEQYF. CDR3 bases: TGTGCCAGCAGTGGACATTACACCTACGAGCAGTACTTC.

The chain recombines TRBV7-9 with TRBJ1-2, with D hard to call. Between the trimmed V and J ends, which lost 2 bases and 4 bases, there was a span of 11 bases. CDR1 and CDR2 from the germline V gene are SEHNR and FQNEAQ (reference sequence). The CDR3 runs to 14 residues. CDR3 amino acids: CASSLHRVGYGYTF. Here the CDR3 DNA reads TGTGCCAGCAGCTTACACAGAGTGGGCTATGGCTACACCTTC.

The chain has TRBV6-5 and TRBJ1-1, with a tentative D call TRBD1 (5 bases). The CDR3 runs to 14 residues. V shed 5 bases and J shed 9 bases, with 19 bases lying between them. Germline V gene lookup returns CDR1 MNHEY and CDR2 SVGAGI. CDR3 DNA sequence: TGTGCCAGCAGTCGGGACGCCCAAAAGGGAAAAGCTTTCTTT. Translation: CASSRDAQKGKAFF.

J is TRBJ2-3 and V is TRBV10-3; 10 nucleotides match TRBD1. The germline V gene has CDR1 ENHRY and CDR2 SYGVKD. Trimming removed 1 base from V and 4 bases from J; junction bases left unmatched: 11. The CDR3 has 18 amino acids. As DNA, the CDR3 is TGTGCCATCAGTGAGTTAGGGGATCGGGACAGGGGTTCAGATACGCAGTATTTT. Encoded protein: CAISELGDRDRGSDTQYF.

The chain is built from TRBV7-8 and TRBJ2-6; D is uncertain. Trimming stripped 4 bases from V and 0 bases from J, with 4 bases between. Germline loops: CDR1 SGHVS, CDR2 FQNEAQ. The length of the CDR3 is 14 residues. CDR3 protein: CASSWGSGANVLTF. The CDR3 DNA is TGTGCCAGCAGCTGGGGCTCTGGGGCCAACGTCCTGACTTTC. The full variable domain, in which reference TRBV7-8 and TRBJ2-6 provide the parts outside the CDR3, is GAGVSQSPRYKVAKRGQDVALRCDPISGHVSLFWYQQALGQGPEFLTYFQNEAQLDKSGLPSDRFFAERPEGSVSTLKIQRTQQEDSAVYLCASSWGSGANVLTFGAGSRLTVL.

The rearrangement uses TRBV21-1 and TRBJ2-5; TRBD1 is taken as the D call from the table, unchecked against the DNA. TRBV21-1 is classified as a pseudogene. The CDR3 extends over 14 amino acids. The CDR3 loop reads CASSFPGDEETQYF. The CDR3 DNA reads TGTGCCAGCAGCTTCCCAGGGGATGAAGAGACCCAGTACTTC.

This chain links TRBV6-1 with TRBJ1-4; the D gene is possibly TRBD1 (6 bases). This CDR3 contains 14 residues. Germline lookup yields CDR1 MNHNS and CDR2 SASEGT. Trimming cost V 7 bases and J 4 bases, with 13 bases left between them. For the CDR3, the DNA is TGTGCCAGCAAACAGGGTGCCGATAATGAAAAACTGTTTTTT. Translation: CASKQGADNEKLFF.

The chain has TRBV12-2 and TRBJ2-1; the table's TRBD2 call for D was not verified on the DNA. TRBV12-2 is annotated as a pseudogene. This CDR3 spans 15 amino acids. CDR3 region: CASRLTGLAGGEQFF. The DNA of the CDR3 is TGTGCAAGTCGCTTAACAGGGCTAGCGGGGGGCGAGCAGTTCTTC.

This clone was counted a single time. The V gene is TRBV18, the J gene TRBJ1-5, with a weak D call TRBD1 (5 bases). V shed 4 bases and J shed 7 bases, with 11 bases lying between them. The CDR3 is made up of 13 amino acids. From germline, CDR1 is KGHSH and CDR2 LQKENI. CDR3 amino acids: CASSQGRDQPQHF. The CDR3 bases are TGTGCCAGCTCACAGGGCAGGGACCAGCCCCAGCATTTT.

This clone was detected only once. This rearrangement joins TRBV9 to TRBJ2-7; tentatively, D is TRBD1 (5 bases). V dropped 4 bases and J dropped 1 base, with 15 bases sitting between them. Germline V gene lookup returns CDR1 SGDLS and CDR2 YYNGEE. CDR3 length: 15 residues. This CDR3 reads CASSRGWTPSYEQYF. DNA of the CDR3: TGTGCCAGCAGCCGCGGCTGGACACCTTCCTACGAGCAGTACTTC.

V and J are TRBV6-5 and TRBJ1-1; 7 bases line up with TRBD1. Germline CDR1 MNHEY, CDR2 SVGAGI. This CDR3 is built from 11 residues. Losses at the gene ends were 7 bases for V and 8 bases for J; bases not matched to a gene: 4. The CDR3 region is CASTQGGEAFF. DNA of the CDR3: TGTGCCAGCACCCAGGGGGGGGAAGCTTTCTTT.

Here the CDR3 reads CASSPGRGYGYTF. In nucleotides, the CDR3 is TGTGCCAGCTCACCGGGCAGGGGCTATGGCTACACCTTC. The genes are TRBV18 and TRBJ1-2; D may be TRBD1 (6 bases). V was trimmed by 3 bases and J by 4 bases, leaving 9 bases between them. From germline, CDR1 is KGHSH and CDR2 LQKENI. The CDR3 consists of 13 residues.

Regarding this clone: The sample carries other DNA sequences with the same CDR3. V and J are TRBV9 and TRBJ1-6; tentatively, D is TRBD1 (5 bases). The V gene's germline CDR1 is SGDLS and CDR2 YYNGEE. V lost 0 bases, J lost 0 bases, and 7 bases lay in between. The CDR3 sequence is 16 residues long. This CDR3 is CASSVEGSSYNSPLHF. The CDR3 nucleotides are TGTGCCAGCAGCGTAGAGGGGAGCTCCTATAATTCACCCCTCCACTTT.

The chain recombines TRBV7-8 with TRBJ2-1; no firm D call. Germline CDR1 reads SGHVS; CDR2 reads FQNEAQ. V was clipped by 2 bases and J by 10 bases, with 6 bases between them. This CDR3 has 11 amino acids. As DNA, the CDR3 is TGTGCCAGCAGCTTAATAGACGAGCAGTTCTTC. This sequence encodes CASSLIDEQFF.

The J gene is TRBJ1-2, the V gene TRBV2; D remains unclear. The CDR3 has 12 amino acids. Trimming shortened V by 3 bases and J by 4 bases, and 6 bases separated the two germline ends. Germline V gives CDR1 SNHLY, CDR2 FYNNEI. CDR3 loop: CASSEEAYGYTF. The CDR3 DNA sequence: TGTGCCAGCAGTGAGGAGGCCTATGGCTACACCTTC.

This clone was detected a few times. The chain combines TRBV5-4 with TRBJ1-1, with TRBD1 matching 9 bases. The germline gives CDR1 SGHNT, CDR2 YYREEE (reference sequence). Germline trimming cut 4 bases from V and 3 bases from J; bases unmatched to any gene: 7. The CDR3 has 15 residues. CDR3 amino acids: CASSEYRGPDTEAFF. The CDR3 nucleotides read TGTGCCAGCAGCGAATACAGGGGGCCGGACACTGAAGCTTTCTTT.

This clone has only a few counts. The V and J genes are TRBV5-1 and TRBJ1-6; 9 bases fit TRBD1. V gave up 3 bases and J gave up 5 bases; unmatched junction bases: 3. The CDR3 sequence is 15 residues long. CDR1 is SGHRS and CDR2 is YFSETQ in the germline V gene. CDR3 loop: CASSWRTGDNSPLHF. As DNA, the CDR3 is TGCGCCAGCAGCTGGCGGACAGGGGATAATTCACCCCTCCACTTT.

The V call is TRBV6-1, the J call TRBJ1-2, with 9 bases lining up with TRBD1. This CDR3 comprises 13 residues. V was clipped by 6 bases and J by 3 bases; unmatched bases: 2. The germline V gene has CDR1 MNHNS and CDR2 SASEGT. CDR3 DNA: TGTGCCAGCAGGGGACAGGGCGACTATGGCTACACCTTC. It yields the protein CASRGQGDYGYTF.

The chain recombines TRBV18 with TRBJ1-2, with D perhaps matching TRBD1 (6 bases). Trimming left V 2 bases short and J 6 bases short, with 16 bases between. The CDR3 length is 15 residues. Per germline, CDR1 KGHSH and CDR2 LQKENI. The CDR3 DNA reads as TGTGCCAGCTCACCAATAAGGGGGGGGGCTGATGGCTACACCTTC. It translates to CASSPIRGGADGYTF.